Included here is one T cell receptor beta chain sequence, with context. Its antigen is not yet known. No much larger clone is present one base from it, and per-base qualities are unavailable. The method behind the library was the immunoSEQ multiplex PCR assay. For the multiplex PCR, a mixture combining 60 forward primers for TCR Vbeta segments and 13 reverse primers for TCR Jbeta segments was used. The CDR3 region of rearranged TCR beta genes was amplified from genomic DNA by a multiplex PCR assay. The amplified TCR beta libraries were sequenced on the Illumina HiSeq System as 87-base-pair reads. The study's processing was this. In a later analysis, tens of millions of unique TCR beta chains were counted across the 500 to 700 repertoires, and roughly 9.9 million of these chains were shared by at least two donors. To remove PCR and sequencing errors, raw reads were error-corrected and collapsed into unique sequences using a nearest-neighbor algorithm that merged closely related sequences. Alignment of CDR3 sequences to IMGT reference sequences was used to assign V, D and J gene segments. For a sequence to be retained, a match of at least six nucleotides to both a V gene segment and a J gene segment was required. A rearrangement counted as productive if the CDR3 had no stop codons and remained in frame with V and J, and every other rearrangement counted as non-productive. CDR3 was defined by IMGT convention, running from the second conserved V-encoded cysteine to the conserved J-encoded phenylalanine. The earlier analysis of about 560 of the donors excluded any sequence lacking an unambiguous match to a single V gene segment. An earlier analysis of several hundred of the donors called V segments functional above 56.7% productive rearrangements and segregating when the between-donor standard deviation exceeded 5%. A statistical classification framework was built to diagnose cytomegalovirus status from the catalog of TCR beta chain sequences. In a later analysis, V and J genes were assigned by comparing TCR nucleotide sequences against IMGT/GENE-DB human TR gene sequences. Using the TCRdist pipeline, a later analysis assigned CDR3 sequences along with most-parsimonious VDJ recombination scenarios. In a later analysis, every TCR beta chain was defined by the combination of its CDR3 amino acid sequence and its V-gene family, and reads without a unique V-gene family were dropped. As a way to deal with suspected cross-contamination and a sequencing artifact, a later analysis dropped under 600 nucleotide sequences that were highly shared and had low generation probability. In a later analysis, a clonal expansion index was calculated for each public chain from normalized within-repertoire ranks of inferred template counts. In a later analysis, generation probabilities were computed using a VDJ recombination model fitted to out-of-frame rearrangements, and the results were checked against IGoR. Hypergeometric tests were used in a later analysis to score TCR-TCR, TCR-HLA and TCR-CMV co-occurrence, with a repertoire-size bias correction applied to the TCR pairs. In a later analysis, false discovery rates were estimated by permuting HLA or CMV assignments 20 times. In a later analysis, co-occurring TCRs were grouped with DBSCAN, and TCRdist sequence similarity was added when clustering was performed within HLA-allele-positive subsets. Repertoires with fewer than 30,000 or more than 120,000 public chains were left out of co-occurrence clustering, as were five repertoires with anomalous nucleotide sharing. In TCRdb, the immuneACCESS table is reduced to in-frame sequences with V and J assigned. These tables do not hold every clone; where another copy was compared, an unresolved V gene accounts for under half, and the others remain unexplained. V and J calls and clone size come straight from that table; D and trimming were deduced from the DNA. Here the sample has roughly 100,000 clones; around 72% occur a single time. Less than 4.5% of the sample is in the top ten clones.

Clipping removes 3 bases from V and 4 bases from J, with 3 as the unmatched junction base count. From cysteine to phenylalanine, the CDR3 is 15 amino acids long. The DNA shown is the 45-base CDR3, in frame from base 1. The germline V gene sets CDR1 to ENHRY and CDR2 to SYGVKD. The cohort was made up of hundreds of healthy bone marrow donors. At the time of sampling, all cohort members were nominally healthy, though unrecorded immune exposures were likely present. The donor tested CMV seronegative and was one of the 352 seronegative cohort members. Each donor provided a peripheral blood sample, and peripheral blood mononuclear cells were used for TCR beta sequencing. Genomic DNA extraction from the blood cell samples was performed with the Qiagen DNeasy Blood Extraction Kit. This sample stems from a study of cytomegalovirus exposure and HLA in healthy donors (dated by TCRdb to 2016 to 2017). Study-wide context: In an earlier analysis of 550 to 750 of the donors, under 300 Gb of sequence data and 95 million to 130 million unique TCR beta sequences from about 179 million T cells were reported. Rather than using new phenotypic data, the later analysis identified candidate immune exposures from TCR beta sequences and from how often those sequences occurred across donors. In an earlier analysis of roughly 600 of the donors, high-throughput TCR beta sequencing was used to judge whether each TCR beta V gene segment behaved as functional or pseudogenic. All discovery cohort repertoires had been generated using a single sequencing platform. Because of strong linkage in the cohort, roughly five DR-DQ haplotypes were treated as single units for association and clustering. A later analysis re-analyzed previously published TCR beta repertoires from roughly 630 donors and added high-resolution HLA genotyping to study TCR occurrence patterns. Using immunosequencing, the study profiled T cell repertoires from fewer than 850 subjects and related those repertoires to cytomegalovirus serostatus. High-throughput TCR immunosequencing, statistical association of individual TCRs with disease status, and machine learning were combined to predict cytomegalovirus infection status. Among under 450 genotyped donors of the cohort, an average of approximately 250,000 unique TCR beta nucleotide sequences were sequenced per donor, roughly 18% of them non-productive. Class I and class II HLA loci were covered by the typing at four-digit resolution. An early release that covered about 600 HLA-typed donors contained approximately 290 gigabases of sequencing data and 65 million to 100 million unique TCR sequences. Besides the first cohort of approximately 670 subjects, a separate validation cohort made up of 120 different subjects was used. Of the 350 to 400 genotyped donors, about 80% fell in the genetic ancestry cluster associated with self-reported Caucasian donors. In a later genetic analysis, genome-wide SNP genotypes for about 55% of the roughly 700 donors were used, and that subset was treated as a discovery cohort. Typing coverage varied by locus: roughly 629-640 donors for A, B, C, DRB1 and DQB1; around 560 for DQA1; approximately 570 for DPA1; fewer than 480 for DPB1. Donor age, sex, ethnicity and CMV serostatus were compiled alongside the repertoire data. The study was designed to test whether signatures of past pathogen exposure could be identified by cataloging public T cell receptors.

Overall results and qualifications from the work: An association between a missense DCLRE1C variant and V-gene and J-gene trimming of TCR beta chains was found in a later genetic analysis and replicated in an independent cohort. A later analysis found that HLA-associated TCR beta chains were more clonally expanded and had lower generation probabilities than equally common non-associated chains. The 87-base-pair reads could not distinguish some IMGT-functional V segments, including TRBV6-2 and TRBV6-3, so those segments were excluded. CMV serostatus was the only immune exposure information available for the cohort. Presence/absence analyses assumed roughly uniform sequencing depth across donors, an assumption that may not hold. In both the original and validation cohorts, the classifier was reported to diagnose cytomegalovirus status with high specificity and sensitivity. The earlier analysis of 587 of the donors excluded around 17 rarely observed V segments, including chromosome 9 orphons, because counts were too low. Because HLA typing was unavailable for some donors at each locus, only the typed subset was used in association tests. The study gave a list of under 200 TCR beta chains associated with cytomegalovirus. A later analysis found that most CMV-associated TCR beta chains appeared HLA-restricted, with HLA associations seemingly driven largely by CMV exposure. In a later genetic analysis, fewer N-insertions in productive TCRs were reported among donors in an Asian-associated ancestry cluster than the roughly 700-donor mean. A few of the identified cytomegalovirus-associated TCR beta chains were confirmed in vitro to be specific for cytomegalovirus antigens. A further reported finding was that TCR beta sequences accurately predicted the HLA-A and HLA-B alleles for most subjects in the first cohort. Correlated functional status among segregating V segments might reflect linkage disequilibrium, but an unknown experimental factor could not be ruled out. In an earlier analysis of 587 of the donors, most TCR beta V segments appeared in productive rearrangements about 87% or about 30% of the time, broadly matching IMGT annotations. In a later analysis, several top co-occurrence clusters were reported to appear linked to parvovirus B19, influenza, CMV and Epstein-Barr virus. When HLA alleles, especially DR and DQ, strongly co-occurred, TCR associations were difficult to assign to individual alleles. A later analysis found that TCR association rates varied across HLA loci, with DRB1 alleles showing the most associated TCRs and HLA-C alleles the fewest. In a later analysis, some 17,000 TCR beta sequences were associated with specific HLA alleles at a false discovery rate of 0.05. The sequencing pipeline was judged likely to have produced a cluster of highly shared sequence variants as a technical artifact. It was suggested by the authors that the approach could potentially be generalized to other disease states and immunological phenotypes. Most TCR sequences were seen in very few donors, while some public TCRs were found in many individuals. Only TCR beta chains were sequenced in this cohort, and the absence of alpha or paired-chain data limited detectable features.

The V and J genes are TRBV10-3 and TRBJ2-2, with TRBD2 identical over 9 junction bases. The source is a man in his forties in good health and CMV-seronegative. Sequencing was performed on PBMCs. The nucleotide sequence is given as TGTGCCATCAGTGACGAGACTAGCGGCACCGGGGAGCTGTTTTTT. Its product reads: CAISDETSGTGELFF.